The 21 T cell receptor beta chains below come from one sample, sequenced in a study of T cell repertoires in cytomegalovirus infection. Their recognized antigens are unknown. TCRdb recomputed calls from the reads with MiXCR, one row per CDR3 protein. The data show about 830,000 distinct CDR3 sequences, approximately 29% seen once. The sample in question was cultured CD8+ T cells from PBMCs, obtained from culture after CMV antigen stimulation. The receptor set was obtained from a human donor in good health (CMV status not recorded). Some clones in this sample may be carry-over from other donors' samples.

V and J are TRBV5-5 and TRBJ2-2; D is unresolved. V was pared by 6 bases and J by 2 bases, with 8 bases between. CDR3 length: 13 residues. Germline values: CDR1 SGHKS, CDR2 YYEKEE (reference sequence). CDR3 sequence reads: CASIQPNTGELFF. In DNA form, the CDR3 reads TGTGCCAGCATCCAACCCAACACCGGGGAGCTGTTTTTT.

In its sample, this clonotype was seen once. This may stem from a read error, because a much larger clone lies one nucleotide away. The chain recombines TRBV11-2 with TRBJ2-2, with no clear D. The CDR3 length is 18 residues. The germline CDR1 and CDR2 sequences are SGHAT and FQNNGV. The germline V and J ends were trimmed by 1 base and 4 bases, with 19 bases remaining between them. CDR3 in amino acids: CASSLAELYMVSTGELFF. The CDR3 nucleotides read TGTGCCAGCAGCTTAGCAGAACTTTATATGGTCAGCACCGGGGAGCTGTTTTTT. The full variable domain, its missing parts supplied by reference TRBV11-2 and TRBJ2-2, is EAGVAQSPRYKIIEKRQSVAFWCNPISGHATLYWYQQILGQGPKLLIQFQNNGVVDDSQLPKDRFSAERLKGVDSTLKIQPAKLEDSAVYLCASSLAELYMVSTGELFFGEGSRLTVL.

This clonotype was picked up a small number of times. The chain links TRBV11-1 to TRBJ2-7; either TRBD1 or TRBD2 may fit D (6 bases each). Germline V gives CDR1 SGHAT, CDR2 FQDESV (reference sequence). V was trimmed by 4 bases and J by 9 bases, leaving 22 bases between them. This CDR3 is built from 15 residues. The chain's CDR3 is CASSWGDTEHTRQYV. For the CDR3, the DNA is TGTGCCAGCAGCTGGGGGGACACTGAGCATACGAGGCAGTACGTC.

The V call is TRBV20-1, the J call TRBJ2-1, with 10 bases aligning to TRBD1. CDR3 length: 16 amino acids. V shed 5 bases, J shed 1 base, and the junction held 8 bases outside the gene matches. Looked up from germline, CDR1 is DFQATT and CDR2 is SNEGSKA (reference sequence). The CDR3 is CSAGGQGIGSYNEQFF. DNA for the CDR3: TGCAGTGCTGGGGGACAGGGGATAGGATCCTACAATGAGCAGTTCTTC.

J is TRBJ2-5 and V is TRBV20-1; TRBD1 aligns across 8 bases. V dropped 0 bases and J dropped 5; count of bases not matched to a gene: 5. Germline CDR1 reads DFQATT; CDR2 reads SNEGSKA (reference sequence). The CDR3 runs 14 residues. This CDR3 reads CSARDGRQGETQYF. In nucleotides, the CDR3 is TGCAGTGCTAGAGATGGGAGACAGGGGGAGACCCAGTACTTC.

This clonotype was observed a handful of times. The chain uses TRBV7-6 and TRBJ2-3; 9 bases are a match to TRBD2. CDR1 is SGHVS, CDR2 FNYEAQ, per germline. The trim removed 4 bases at V and 3 bases at J, leaving 2 bases unmatched. This CDR3 has 14 amino acids. Here the CDR3 DNA reads TGTGCCAGCAGCTCTAGCGGGGTAACAGATACGCAGTATTTT. Translated, it gives CASSSSGVTDTQYF.

In its sample, this clonotype was seen a few times. The CDR3 coding sequence is TGTGCCAGTAGTATCTCCTCCGGGGACAGCTATAGCAATCAGCCCCAGCATTTT. Encoded protein: CASSISSGDSYSNQPQHF. The rearrangement uses TRBV19 and TRBJ1-5, with 7 positions matching TRBD1. The ends lost 3 bases at V and 0 bases at J; junction bases unmatched: 11. Per the germline V gene, CDR1 is LNHDA and CDR2 is SQIVND (reference sequence). The CDR3 spans 18 residues.

This clonotype was found a few times. This sequence joins TRBV7-8 and TRBJ2-5; perhaps TRBD2 as D (6 bases). This CDR3 spans 14 amino acids. From germline, CDR1 is SGHVS and CDR2 FQNEAQ. Trimming shortened V by 3 bases and J by 5 bases, and 13 bases separated the two germline ends. The CDR3 loop reads CASSLVRGGETQYF. The CDR3 region has the DNA TGTGCCAGCAGCTTGGTGCGGGGAGGCGAGACCCAGTACTTC.

In its sample, this clonotype was seen a few times. The chain joins TRBV6-5 to TRBJ1-5, with 7 bases fitting TRBD1. CDR1 is MNHEY, CDR2 SVGAGI, per germline. This CDR3 comprises 16 residues. The V gene end was trimmed by 0 bases and the J gene end by 6 bases; junction bases not matched to a gene: 8. The CDR3 DNA is TGTGCCAGCAGTTACTCGAGTACAGGGGCGGGTCAGCCCCAGCATTTT. This translates into CASSYSSTGAGQPQHF.

This clonotype was counted only a few times. The chain links TRBV6-6 to TRBJ1-5, with 7 bases that match TRBD1. The CDR3 contains 14 residues. Per germline, CDR1 MNHNY and CDR2 SVGAGI (reference sequence). The V gene end was trimmed by 2 bases and the J gene end by 4 bases; junction bases not matched to a gene: 2. The CDR3 nucleotides read TGTGCCAGCAGTTACGAGGGGGCGAATCAGCCCCAGCATTTT. It codes for CASSYEGANQPQHF.

DNA of the CDR3: TGTGCCAGCAGCTTGAGGCAGCTGAGAGGCCATTTCGTCAATGAGCAGTTCTTC. This translates into CASSLRQLRGHFVNEQFF. This chain connects TRBV5-4 to TRBJ2-1; D ambiguous. Germline CDR1 and CDR2: SGHNT and YYREEE (reference sequence). V lost 1 base and J lost 6, with 23 bases in between. The CDR3 is made up of 18 amino acids.

This clonotype was seen more than once but under ten times. The chain combines TRBV12-3 or TRBV12-4 with TRBJ1-6; D unresolved. CDR3 length equals 16 residues. V lost 6 bases to trimming and J lost 11 bases, with 23 bases between them. The CDR3 DNA is TGTGCCAGCAGGACTCGACTCGGCGGCTCACCGGCACCCCTCCACTTT. As protein: CASRTRLGGSPAPLHF.

This clonotype was observed a few times. The chain uses TRBV7-9 and TRBJ1-5; TRBD1 matches 11 bases. V dropped 5 bases and J dropped 2; count of bases not matched to a gene: 5. Looked up from germline, CDR1 is SEHNR and CDR2 is FQNEAQ (reference sequence). The CDR3 runs to 16 residues. In DNA form, the CDR3 reads TGTGCCAGCAGCGGACAGGGGGCTGCGGGCAATCAGCCCCAGCATTTT. It encodes CASSGQGAAGNQPQHF.

In this sample, this clonotype turned up a few times. The gene calls are TRBV7-6 and TRBJ1-2, with D possibly matching TRBD1 (6 bases). The V end lost 5 bases, the J end lost 6 bases, and 16 bases lay between the germline ends. From germline, CDR1 is SGHVS and CDR2 FNYEAQ. The CDR3 runs to 14 residues. CDR3 in amino acids: CASSQRAGVDGYTF. The CDR3 coding sequence is TGTGCCAGCAGCCAACGGGCAGGGGTGGATGGCTACACCTTC.

This chain joins TRBV6-6 and TRBJ2-7; no clear D. The CDR3 length is 14 residues. Looked up from germline, CDR1 is MNHNY and CDR2 is SVGAGI (reference sequence). V dropped 6 bases and J dropped 4 bases, with 16 bases sitting between them. Here the CDR3 DNA reads TGTGCCAGCAGCCACCCTGGGCAGCTTTACGAGCAGTACGTC. Amino acid sequence: CASSHPGQLYEQYV.

This chain connects TRBV5-4 to TRBJ1-2; 7 positions agree with TRBD1. Germline assignment: CDR1 SGHNT and CDR2 YYREEE (reference sequence). With V trimmed by 6 bases and J by 2 bases, 4 bases remained unmatched. The CDR3 has 13 residues. The CDR3 nucleotides are TGTGCCAGCACCGAGACAGGGAACTATGGCTACACCTTC. Translated, it gives CASTETGNYGYTF.

The gene calls are TRBV5-6 and TRBJ1-5; D is unclear. Trimming removed 4 bases at V and 2 bases at J, with 13 bases between. The CDR3 sequence is 15 residues long. Germline V lookup: CDR1 SGHDT, CDR2 YYEEEE. CDR3 sequence: CASSDSGSGNQPQHF. DNA for the CDR3: TGTGCCAGCAGCGATTCGGGGTCGGGCAATCAGCCCCAGCATTTT.

This clonotype was detected many times. This chain connects TRBV2 to TRBJ2-5; 7 bases agree with TRBD2. This CDR3 has 14 residues. Trimming cost V 10 bases and J 0 bases; bases outside gene matches: 8. Germline V gene sequence: CDR1 SNHLY, CDR2 FYNNEI. CDR3 nucleotide sequence: TGTGCCACACTAGCGAAAAAGTACCAAGAGACCCAGTACTTC. Translating it yields CATLAKKYQETQYF.

The chain is built from TRBV27 and TRBJ1-1; 7 bases line up with TRBD1. This CDR3 is built from 14 residues. Germline trimming cut 5 bases from V and 4 bases from J; bases unmatched to any gene: 7. Looked up from germline, CDR1 is MNHEY and CDR2 is SMNVEV (reference sequence). The CDR3 is CASSPNTGATEAFF. DNA of the CDR3: TGTGCCAGCAGTCCCAATACAGGGGCCACTGAAGCTTTCTTT.

Regarding this clonotype: A read error may be the cause here, since a much bigger clone is one base away. V and J are TRBV12-3 or TRBV12-4 and TRBJ2-5, with TRBD2 matching 7 bases. The CDR3 spans 14 residues. This chain's CDR3 is CANSLRGMGETQYF. CDR3 nucleotide sequence: TGTGCCAACAGTTTGCGGGGGATGGGGGAGACCCAGTACTTC.

The J gene is TRBJ1-6, the V gene TRBV27; the D gene is possibly TRBD1 (6 bases). Germline V gene lookup returns CDR1 MNHEY and CDR2 SMNVEV (reference sequence). The CDR3 has 18 residues. Between the trimmed V and J ends, which lost 7 bases and 10 bases, there was a span of 29 bases. DNA of the CDR3: TGTGCCAGCAATCAAGGGGGGCAGGGATTGGTTTTGGGGTCACCCCTCCACTTT. It is translated as CASNQGGQGLVLGSPLHF.